This T cell receptor (beta chain) was sequenced for a study of blood T cell repertoires in COVID-19. Trimming left V 4 bases short and J 5 bases short, with 12 bases between. The CDR3 length is 14 residues. Germline V gives CDR1 LGHDT, CDR2 YNNKEL (reference sequence). Here immunoSEQ multiplex PCR was the method, and the copy in TCRdb shows in-frame clones only, minus some. The sample carries around 140,000 clones, roughly 79% recorded once. Specimen: peripheral blood. The chain combines TRBV3-1 (or the pseudogene TRBV3-2) with TRBJ1-3, with D possibly TRBD1 on 6 matching bases. This receptor was taken from a woman between 55 and 75 years old with active or convalescent COVID-19. The CDR3 bases are TGTGCCAGCAGCCCCAGGGGCCGCAGAAACACCATATATTTT. Protein: CASSPRGRRNTIYF.